This TCR beta chain was identified in a study of blood T cells in healthy people across ages (dated by TCRdb to the mid-2010s). Background for the entire study: In model experiments, template switching captured about one uniquely barcoded TCR beta cDNA molecule for every two T cells. Age-related changes in TCR beta repertoire diversity were measured in the study by deep sequencing normalized with unique cDNA molecular identifiers. The donors were split into four age groups: young (average 16 years), middle-aged (more than 35), aged (over 55) and long-lived (over 75). To avoid experimental bias, donors of different ages were distributed randomly across sequencing lanes. Two additional independent replicas of 1 million unique cDNA reads from the same blood draw were analyzed for two donors (one aged 18 to 29 and one aged 80 or older). Points the paper makes about the study in general: Observed TCR beta diversity per million T cells fell roughly linearly with age, and a significant reduction was already apparent by age around 39. Compared with the aged group, the long-lived group had more naive CD4+ T cells, fewer expanded clones and increased TCR diversity, a pattern suggesting age selection. There was a strong correlation between observed TCR beta diversity and the percentage of naive T cells measured by flow cytometry. Conclusive comparison of naive and antigen-experienced compartments was prevented by the profiling of bulk unsorted PBMCs. Because the CMV infection status of the donors was unknown, age-related changes in expanded clonotypes may potentially have been confounded. Estimates of total diversity based on one million sequenced T cells were considered lower bounds and underestimates.

The library was prepared using 5' RACE. The sequencer was an Illumina HiSeq 2500. A second 7 to 11 cycle PCR used a sample-barcoded 5' primer and a J-beta primer mix. A unique molecular identifier was introduced onto each TCR beta cDNA molecule by a template-switch 5' adaptor carrying 12 random nucleotides. Each sample yielded at least 2.5 million CDR3-containing paired-end reads. The Mint cDNA synthesis kit, primed by a TRBC-specific oligonucleotide, was used to synthesize first-strand cDNA from all RNA. Following uracil-DNA glycosylase treatment, a first 18-cycle PCR with universal primers M1SS and BC2_uni_R was performed on all cDNA. In the paper's pipeline: Each sample was normalized by randomly selecting 1 million high-quality reads, each carrying a distinct molecular identifier. Instead of being binned into consensus sequences, reads that shared molecular identifiers were thrown out. MiTCR, set to a Q25 quality threshold and the strictest error-elimination algorithm, was used for CDR3 identification, clonotype clustering and error correction. A nonparametric unseen species model using Euler transformation provided a lower-bound estimate of total TCR beta diversity. In TCRdb, the public reads were trimmed at Q25 with fastp and aligned with MiXCR, with productive beta chains retained. Every CDR3 protein is listed once, alongside the most common genes and DNA of its rows. The V and J calls shown here were made by TCRdb, not taken from the authors' results. In all, the sample holds 1.5 million or so distinct CDR3 sequences, and about 42% of those were seen once. About 4% of the sample goes to the ten largest clones.

In regard to this clonotype: It lacks a known antigen. No base quality values were provided; no much bigger clone lies one nucleotide off.

Systemically healthy Caucasian individuals from Russia, about 38 in total and aged roughly 6 to 100 years, were included as donors. Each donor gave around 9 milliliters of peripheral blood, collected into EDTA-treated Vacutainer tubes. Ficoll-Paque density-gradient centrifugation was used to isolate PBMCs, with at least 6 million obtained per sample. Total RNA, at least 5 micrograms per sample, was extracted from PBMCs with Trizol reagent. The percentages of naive CD45RAhigh/CD27high T cells were determined by flow cytometry on a PBMC aliquot from every donor. V drops 7 bases and J drops 7 bases, leaving 13 bases in between. The CDR3 spans 12 residues, from the cysteine through the phenylalanine. The retained sequence is limited to the CDR3, 36 bases, with the frame set at the first base. CDR1 and CDR2 (MNHEY, SMNVEV) derive from the germline V gene (reference sequence).

The source of this sequence is a young woman in good health. The sequence links TRBV27 to TRBJ1-1, and possibly TRBD1, on 5 matching bases. Material: blood. CDR3 region: CASIGVVGEAFF. The DNA reads as follows: TGTGCCAGCATAGGGGTGGTAGGTGAAGCTTTCTTT.